This entry features one T cell receptor beta chain sequence. The antigen it binds to is not known. Base qualities were left out, and no much larger clone turns up one base away. One collaborating source in Seattle enrolled patients during active infection and followed them longitudinally through the course of disease. Whole blood was collected in K2EDTA tubes by collaborating institutions according to the institutions' own protocols. For TCRbeta analysis, collaborator samples were shipped as frozen whole blood, as isolated PBMCs, or as DNA extracted from either sample type. TCRbeta CDR3 regions were amplified from genomic DNA using the immunoSEQ Assay, a bias-controlled multiplex PCR. Per the authors' processing: The number of nucleated cells in each sample was estimated from the amplification of reference gene primers within the assay. Sequence reads were collapsed and filtered to measure the absolute abundance of every unique TCRbeta CDR3 rearrangement. For each sample, productive Simpson clonality was calculated as the square root of Simpson's diversity index across productive rearrangements. The immuneACCESS repertoire file appears here via TCRdb, limited to in-frame rearrangements. These files lack a portion of the clones; in checked studies, under half of the deficit traces to unresolved V genes, and the cause of the others is not known. V and J calls plus clone size are reproduced from that table; the DNA served to infer D and trimming. The sample profile shows about 340,000 clones; roughly 90% of them were found once. About 6.7% of the sample lies in the top ten.

This record belongs to a study of blood T cell repertoires in COVID-19 (dated by TCRdb to 2020 to 2022). Study-wide context: Samples from collaborators originated in the United States, Italy and Spain and spanned both the acute and convalescent phases of COVID-19. The prospective study material was composed of cDNA or gDNA derived from T cells, B-cell-depleted T cells, or PBMCs. The dataset comprised deeply sampled blood TCRbeta repertoires from subjects exposed to, actively infected with, or recovered from COVID-19. The repertoires were made available in a free public database intended to serve as a resource for research on the immune response to SARS-CoV-2. The samples were drawn from the first 160 participants of the ongoing ImmuneRACE study and from more than 1,000 subjects provided by 6 global collaborators. The sample metadata nearly always contained a de-identified subject ID, COVID-19 status, age in years and sex. Where available, HLA class I and class II types were obtained from metadata supplied by the sample provider rather than from assay-based typing.

Results and caveats for the whole study, not just this receptor: The quantity of clinical and demographic metadata differed by source and by participant and was supplied without curation.

CDR1 GTSNPN and CDR2 SVGIG were looked up in the germline V gene (reference sequence). Counted from cysteine to phenylalanine, this CDR3 has 15 amino acids. Here the CDR3 DNA is all that survives: 45 bases in frame from base 1. Trimming costs V 5 bases and J 5 bases, and their ends lie 16 bases apart. The sequenced material came from peripheral blood. This clonotype was sampled from a woman between 65 and 79 years old with COVID-19, enrolled during active disease. This receptor chain uses TRBV30 and TRBJ1-6; no D gene call is confident. The sequenced DNA is TGTGCCTGGGCGCGCCGGGATCGGAATAATTCACCCCTCCACTTT. Its amino acids are CAWARRDRNNSPLHF.